These 5 T cell receptor beta chains were all obtained from the same sample, sequenced in a study of cytotoxic CD8 clonotypes in ibrutinib-treated CLL. TCRdb keeps only in-frame clones here, not all; method: immunoSEQ multiplex PCR. The sample lists around 200,000 clones, 79% occurring once. The sample was PBMCs, taken after 12 months of ibrutinib treatment. Source of these receptors: a human donor with chronic lymphocytic leukemia.

This clone was seen a single time. This chain links TRBV11-2 with TRBJ2-3, with 10 bases fitting TRBD2. This CDR3 has 19 residues. Germline CDR1 and CDR2: SGHAT and FQNNGV. V dropped 0 bases and J dropped 3; count of bases not matched to a gene: 12. The CDR3 spells CASSLDSLLAGRHTDTQYF. As DNA, the CDR3 is TGTGCCAGCAGCTTAGATAGTTTACTAGCGGGGCGCCATACAGATACGCAGTATTTT.

J is TRBJ1-2 and V is TRBV7-9; 9 bases fit TRBD1. The CDR3 contains 15 residues. V shed 2 bases, J shed 8 bases, and the junction held 9 bases outside the gene matches. The germline gives CDR1 SEHNR, CDR2 FQNEAQ (reference sequence). CDR3 residues: CASSLLGQGVEGYTF. CDR3 sequence (DNA): TGTGCCAGCAGCTTACTGGGACAGGGCGTGGAGGGCTACACCTTC. Looking up the rest from reference TRBV7-9 and TRBJ1-2 gives the full variable domain: DTGVSQNPRHKITKRGQNVTFRCDPISEHNRLYWYRQTLGQGPEFLTYFQNEAQLEKSRLLSDRFSAERPKGSFSTLEIQRTEQGDSAMYLCASSLLGQGVEGYTFGSGTRLTVV.

The table lists this clone with a count of one. The chain is built from TRBV25-1 and TRBJ2-1, with D tentatively TRBD1 (6 bases). Looked up from germline, CDR1 is MGHDK and CDR2 is SYGVNS. This CDR3 has 14 amino acids. Trimming took 4 bases from V and 8 from J, leaving 15 bases between them. In nucleotides, the CDR3 is TGTGCCAGCAGTGTAGGGGGAAGCCTCGATGAGCAGTTCTTC. This sequence encodes CASSVGGSLDEQFF.

V usage is TRBV5-1 and J usage is TRBJ2-2, with 7 bases identical to TRBD1. V gave up 0 bases and J gave up 5 bases; unmatched junction bases: 4. The CDR3 loop spans 15 amino acids. Looked up from germline, CDR1 is SGHRS and CDR2 is YFSETQ. CDR3 loop: CASSLGQGETGELFF. The CDR3 nucleotides read TGCGCCAGCAGCTTGGGACAGGGTGAGACCGGGGAGCTGTTTTTT.

The V call is TRBV18, the J call TRBJ1-1; TRBD1 is a possible D gene (6 bases). Germline CDR1 reads KGHSH; CDR2 reads LQKENI. V shed 3 bases and J shed 2 bases, with 10 bases lying between them. The CDR3 consists of 14 residues. CDR3 loop: CASSPDGGNTEAFF. CDR3 bases: TGTGCCAGCTCACCTGACGGGGGCAACACTGAAGCTTTCTTT. The full variable domain, with the rest looked up from reference TRBV18 and TRBJ1-1, is NAGVMQNPRHLVRRRGQEARLRCSPMKGHSHVYWYRQLPEEGLKFMVYLQKENIIDESGMPKERFSAEFPKEGPSILRIQQVVRGDSAAYFCASSPDGGNTEAFFGQGTRLTVV.